Listed below are T cell receptor beta chains from one sample, sequenced in a study of T-cell reconstitution after alpha-beta-depleted transplantation in children. TCRdb passed the PCR reads through MiXCR, listing each CDR3 protein once. The sample consists of around 600,000 distinct CDR3 sequences, roughly a tenth of them appearing once. The source material was PBMCs from the stem cell graft donor, sampled from the stem cell graft. Every receptor here comes from a human donor who donated a stem cell graft to a child with acute myeloid leukemia. Each CDR3 is given with its conserved first and last residue. D genes are given only for firm matches. Rows may omit the clone size; those that give it use once, few, many or a size class.

clone size	D gene	V gene	J gene	CDR3 protein	CDR3 DNA
NA	NA	TRBV12-3/TRBV12-4	TRBJ1-4	CASSYGDGRNEKLFF	TGTGCCAGCAGCTACGGGGACGGACGGAATGAAAAACTGTTTTTT
many	TRBD2	TRBV14	TRBJ2-1	CASSQGALGLAAYNEQFF	TGTGCCAGCAGCCAAGGGGCCCTGGGACTAGCGGCTTACAATGAGCAGTTCTTC
NA	TRBD2	TRBV7-2	TRBJ2-7	CASTGTSSYEQYF	TGTGCCAGCACCGGGACTAGCAGTTACGAGCAGTACTTC
few	NA	TRBV7-2	TRBJ2-2	CASSTREALGSTGELFF	TGTGCCAGCAGCACAAGGGAGGCCCTAGGTAGTACCGGGGAGCTGTTTTTT
many	NA	TRBV28	TRBJ2-5	CASSPQTAQETQYF	TGTGCCAGCAGCCCTCAGACGGCCCAAGAGACCCAGTACTTC
few	NA	TRBV7-2	TRBJ2-1	CASSSIADRRSYNEQFF	TGTGCCAGCAGCTCCATAGCGGACAGACGGTCCTACAATGAGCAGTTCTTC
NA	NA	TRBV30	TRBJ1-1	CAWSLNRAYTEAFF	TGTGCCTGGAGTTTAAACAGGGCGTACACTGAAGCTTTCTTT
NA	NA	TRBV9	TRBJ2-3	CASSPRGWAERTDTQYF	TGTGCCAGCAGCCCCCGCGGGTGGGCCGAACGCACAGATACGCAGTATTTT
NA	NA	TRBV6-2/TRBV6-3	TRBJ2-2	CASSYEGTLNTGELFF	TGTGCCAGCAGTTATGAGGGGACTCTTAACACCGGGGAGCTGTTTTTT
few	TRBD2	TRBV4-3	TRBJ2-1	CASSQDPGGSPDNEQFF	TGCGCCAGCAGCCAAGATCCGGGCGGGAGCCCTGACAATGAGCAGTTCTTC
few	NA	TRBV20-1	TRBJ2-1	CSARGPSPSKFF	TGCAGTGCTAGAGGGCCCTCTCCATCGAAGTTCTTC
few	NA	TRBV28	TRBJ2-7	CASKEIQGLYEQYF	TGTGCCAGCAAAGAGATACAGGGACTCTACGAGCAGTACTTC
NA	TRBD1	TRBV12-3/TRBV12-4	TRBJ2-1	CATPGQNYNEQFF	TGTGCCACCCCGGGACAGAATTACAATGAGCAGTTCTTC
NA	NA	TRBV10-3	TRBJ1-2	CAISEATSYGYTF	TGTGCCATCAGTGAGGCCACGTCCTATGGCTACACCTTC
NA	TRBD2	TRBV20-1	TRBJ2-1	CSAAGTSGRGTIEQFF	TGCAGTGCCGCCGGGACTAGCGGGAGGGGTACAATAGAGCAGTTCTTC
few	TRBD2	TRBV7-2	TRBJ2-7	CASSSPWGSGGEQYF	TGTGCCAGCAGCTCCCCTTGGGGGTCGGGGGGGGAGCAGTACTTC
few	TRBD2	TRBV12-3/TRBV12-4	TRBJ2-3	CAICRLISAGAITDTQYF	TGTGCCATCTGTCGTCTAATTTCAGCGGGGGCTATCACAGATACGCAGTATTTT
many	NA	TRBV20-1	TRBJ2-1	CSARVTAFQFF	TGCAGTGCTAGAGTCACTGCCTTTCAGTTCTTC
few	TRBD2	TRBV29-1	TRBJ2-7	CSVGGGLASPEQYF	TGCAGCGTTGGTGGGGGACTAGCATCGCCGGAGCAGTACTTC
many	NA	TRBV20-1	TRBJ2-7	CSAHPGLSYEQYF	TGCAGTGCTCACCCGGGACTTTCCTACGAGCAGTACTTC
NA	TRBD1	TRBV5-1	TRBJ2-3	CASSGFGQGATDTQYF	TGCGCCAGCAGCGGCTTTGGACAGGGGGCAACAGATACGCAGTATTTT
few	NA	TRBV20-1	TRBJ2-3	CSAPEGGTTTDTQYF	TGCAGTGCTCCCGAGGGGGGGACTACCACAGATACGCAGTATTTT
few	NA	TRBV5-1	TRBJ1-2	CASSEALGYGYTF	TGCGCCAGCAGCGAAGCCCTGGGCTATGGCTACACCTTC
NA	TRBD2	TRBV5-1	TRBJ2-1	CASSLLLAGGPHEQFF	TGCGCCAGCAGCTTGTTACTAGCGGGAGGGCCGCATGAGCAGTTCTTC
NA	NA	TRBV5-1	TRBJ2-7	CASGSFGAENEQYF	TGCGCCAGCGGCTCCTTCGGAGCGGAAAACGAGCAGTACTTC
NA	NA	TRBV20-1	TRBJ2-1	CSAPGDDLYNEQFF	TGCAGTGCCCCCGGGGACGACCTATACAATGAGCAGTTCTTC
NA	TRBD2	TRBV29-1	TRBJ2-7	CSVRTSGRGEQYF	TGCAGCGTTAGGACTAGCGGGAGGGGCGAGCAGTACTTC
many	NA	TRBV12-3/TRBV12-4	TRBJ1-5	CASSLSGRAGNQPQHF	TGTGCCAGCAGTTTATCTGGCAGGGCGGGAAATCAGCCCCAGCATTTT
few	NA	TRBV6-1	TRBJ1-6	CASSPRRGEHSPLHF	TGTGCCAGCAGTCCTCGTCGGGGGGAGCATTCACCCCTCCACTTT
few	NA	TRBV7-9	TRBJ1-1	CASSLQGRLEAFF	TGTGCCAGCAGCTTACAAGGACGGCTTGAAGCTTTCTTT
few	TRBD1	TRBV12-3/TRBV12-4	TRBJ2-6	CASTQGQGAQGANVLTF	TGTGCCAGCACTCAGGGACAGGGGGCTCAGGGGGCCAACGTCCTGACTTTC
NA	TRBD2	TRBV20-1	TRBJ2-5	CSATTPLAGTQETQYF	TGCAGTGCTACGACGCCCCTAGCGGGTACTCAAGAGACCCAGTACTTC
many	TRBD2	TRBV7-2	TRBJ2-7	CASSISAGSSYEQYF	TGTGCCAGCAGCATTTCAGCGGGAAGTTCCTACGAGCAGTACTTC
few	NA	TRBV4-2	TRBJ1-2	CASSQEGSSSGYGYTF	TGTGCCAGCAGCCAAGAGGGGTCTTCCTCAGGCTATGGCTACACCTTC
many	TRBD2	TRBV7-2	TRBJ2-3	CASSPLAGGTDTQYF	TGTGCCAGCAGCCCACTAGCGGGAGGGACAGATACGCAGTATTTT
many	TRBD1	TRBV29-1	TRBJ1-1	CSVGGGGGFTEAFF	TGCAGCGTTGGAGGAGGGGGCGGGTTCACTGAAGCTTTCTTT
NA	TRBD1	TRBV24-1	TRBJ2-1	CATSERTGPSFSSYNEQFF	TGTGCCACCAGTGAGCGGACAGGGCCCTCCTTCAGCTCCTACAATGAGCAGTTCTTC
NA	NA	TRBV19	TRBJ2-1	CASTNPSRAGPTNSYNEQFF	TGTGCCAGTACCAACCCCTCCCGGGCGGGGCCAACAAACTCCTACAATGAGCAGTTCTTC
few	TRBD2	TRBV6-5	TRBJ2-3	CASSSRTSGKADTQYF	TGTGCCAGCAGTTCGAGGACTAGCGGGAAGGCAGATACGCAGTATTTT
NA	TRBD1	TRBV10-3	TRBJ2-5	CAISEGQGSPTQYF	TGTGCCATCAGTGAGGGACAGGGCAGTCCGACCCAGTACTTC
NA	TRBD2	TRBV7-8	TRBJ2-7	CASSPRVAGDYEQYF	TGTGCCAGCAGTCCCCGGGTAGCGGGGGACTACGAGCAGTACTTC
few	TRBD2	TRBV5-1	TRBJ2-1	CASSLVLGGGYNEQFF	TGCGCCAGCAGCTTGGTCCTTGGCGGGGGATACAATGAGCAGTTCTTC
few	TRBD1	TRBV5-6	TRBJ2-5	CASSLAGGTGPSGTQYF	TGTGCCAGCAGCTTGGCCGGTGGGACAGGACCTAGTGGGACCCAGTACTTC
NA	TRBD2	TRBV20-1	TRBJ2-7	CMGAGGGEQYF	TGCATGGGGGCTGGCGGGGGGGAGCAGTACTTC